The entry below describes one T cell receptor (beta chain). Antigen specificity is unknown. These data belong to a study of cytomegalovirus exposure and HLA in healthy donors. Whole-study results and caveats: Over 150 TCR beta chains were listed as cytomegalovirus-associated. Accurate prediction of most subjects' HLA-A and HLA-B alleles from TCR beta sequences was reported.

This CDR3 has 13 amino acids. CDR1 is GTSNPN and CDR2 is SVGIG in the germline V gene (reference sequence). The PCR used 60 Vbeta and 13 Jbeta primers. Assay used: immunoSEQ multiplex PCR; TCRdb lists only in-frame clones, some missing. In the table there are about 190,000 clones, around 80% of which are singletons. Sequences were obtained from PBMCs. The sequence derives from a man in his forties in good health and CMV-seropositive. The gene calls are TRBV30 and TRBJ2-5, with a weak D call TRBD1 (6 bases). The DNA end is more similar to TRBJ2-7, so the J call may be wrong. The CDR3 DNA reads TGTGCCAATGAGGGGGACGGTTCCTACGAGCAGTACTTC. This codes for CANEGDGSYEQYF.